This T cell receptor (beta chain) was obtained from a study of T-cell memory formation after mild COVID-19. Looking at the study overall: Clusters were largely donor specific.

Germline V gene sequence: CDR1 LGHNA, CDR2 YSLEER. This CDR3 spans 15 amino acids. Between the trimmed V and J ends, which lost 0 bases and 2 bases, there was a span of 11 bases. MiXCR, applied by TCRdb to the 5' RACE reads, yields one record per CDR3 protein. Of approximately 500,000 distinct CDR3 sequences listed, around a quarter are singletons. The chain joins TRBV4-3 to TRBJ2-7; D gene unclear. The receptor's source is an adult woman who had mild COVID-19 (a few samples of this study predate the infection). Cell type and time point are not known. Sequences were obtained from PBMCs or a T cell subset sorted from them (not recorded which). CDR3 in DNA: TGCGCCAGCAGCCAAGATGCGGAAATTACCTACGAGCAGTACTTC. This translates into CASSQDAEITYEQYF.